Listed below are T cell receptor beta chains from one sample, sequenced in a study of T-cell reconstitution after alpha-beta-depleted transplantation in children. Via MiXCR, TCRdb re-called the PCR reads, giving one row per CDR3 protein. Here the sample spans roughly 240,000 distinct CDR3 sequences, roughly 8.2% being singletons. Material: PBMCs, mostly from graft donor cells, obtained 180 days after TCRalphabeta/CD19-depleted stem cell transplant. The receptors were sampled from a male patient aged 10-17 years who had a stem cell transplant for acute lymphoblastic leukemia, so the T cells may come from the graft donor. Both conserved end residues are part of each CDR3. The order of the fields is V gene, D gene, J gene, clone size, CDR3 DNA, CDR3 protein. A D gene is named only where the DNA matches it firmly. The size field is filled for only some rows; it gives once, few, many or a size class.

V gene: TRBV27; D gene: TRBD2; J gene: TRBJ2-2; clone size: many; CDR3 DNA: TGTGCCAGCAGTTTTAGCGGGGTGAACACCGGGGAGCTGTTTTTT; CDR3 protein: CASSFSGVNTGELFF
V gene: TRBV7-2; D gene: NA; J gene: TRBJ2-4; clone size: many; CDR3 DNA: TGTGCCAGCAGCTTAACCCTGGGGGTGAACATTCAGTACTTC; CDR3 protein: CASSLTLGVNIQYF
V gene: TRBV7-9; D gene: NA; J gene: TRBJ2-1; clone size: many; CDR3 DNA: TGTGCCAGCAGCTCCCGGGACTCCCCCTCCAATGAGCAGTTCTTC; CDR3 protein: CASSSRDSPSNEQFF
V gene: TRBV7-8; D gene: TRBD1; J gene: TRBJ1-5; clone size: NA; CDR3 DNA: TGTGCCAGCAGCTCGGACAGGGGCAATCAGCCCCAGCATTTT; CDR3 protein: CASSSDRGNQPQHF
V gene: TRBV15; D gene: TRBD2; J gene: TRBJ2-1; clone size: few; CDR3 DNA: TGTGCCACCAGCAGACCGGGACTAGCGCACAATGAGCAGTTCTTC; CDR3 protein: CATSRPGLAHNEQFF
V gene: TRBV6-2/TRBV6-3; D gene: TRBD2; J gene: TRBJ2-1; clone size: few; CDR3 DNA: TGTGCCAGCAGTTCGATGGGGTCGGGCGGGGGGGCCGGGAATGAGCAGTTCTTC; CDR3 protein: CASSSMGSGGGAGNEQFF
V gene: TRBV7-8; D gene: TRBD1; J gene: TRBJ2-2; clone size: many; CDR3 DNA: TGTGCCAGCAGCTCCCCCCGTACAGGGGCGAACACCGGGGAGCTGTTTTTT; CDR3 protein: CASSSPRTGANTGELFF
V gene: TRBV19; D gene: TRBD1; J gene: TRBJ1-5; clone size: many; CDR3 DNA: TGTGCCAGTAGTATTAAGTTAAAGGGACACAGGGGCCGCAATCAGCCCCAGCATTTT; CDR3 protein: CASSIKLKGHRGRNQPQHF
V gene: TRBV3-1; D gene: TRBD2; J gene: TRBJ2-1; clone size: many; CDR3 DNA: TGTGCCAGCAGCAAGACTAGCGGGAGGTCCAATGAGCAGTTCTTC; CDR3 protein: CASSKTSGRSNEQFF
V gene: TRBV20-1; D gene: NA; J gene: TRBJ2-7; clone size: many; CDR3 DNA: TGCAGTGCAGAGACAGGCTCCTACGAGCAGTACTTC; CDR3 protein: CSAETGSYEQYF
V gene: TRBV7-2; D gene: NA; J gene: TRBJ1-2; clone size: many; CDR3 DNA: TGTGCCAGCACCCGACAGCCCTATGGCTACACCTTC; CDR3 protein: CASTRQPYGYTF
V gene: TRBV20-1; D gene: NA; J gene: TRBJ1-1; clone size: NA; CDR3 DNA: TGCAGTGCTAGATCAGATTCGAACACTGAAGCTTTCTTT; CDR3 protein: CSARSDSNTEAFF
V gene: TRBV28; D gene: TRBD2; J gene: TRBJ2-5; clone size: many; CDR3 DNA: TGTGCCAGCAGCCTCACTAGCGGGGCCTTAGAGACCCAGTACTTC; CDR3 protein: CASSLTSGALETQYF
V gene: TRBV2; D gene: TRBD1; J gene: TRBJ2-2; clone size: many; CDR3 DNA: TGTGCCAGCAGTGAGACAGGGGAGGACACCGGGGAGCTGTTTTTT; CDR3 protein: CASSETGEDTGELFF
V gene: TRBV20-1; D gene: NA; J gene: TRBJ2-7; clone size: many; CDR3 DNA: TGCAGTGCTTGGCACAGGCCTGAGCAGTACTTC; CDR3 protein: CSAWHRPEQYF
V gene: TRBV5-1; D gene: NA; J gene: TRBJ2-3; clone size: many; CDR3 DNA: TGCGCCAGCAGCTTGGCGGGGGGCCTGGATACGCAGTATTTT; CDR3 protein: CASSLAGGLDTQYF
V gene: TRBV9; D gene: TRBD2; J gene: TRBJ2-2; clone size: few; CDR3 DNA: TGTGCCAGCAAGCGGGAGGGCCAGGCCGGGGAGCTGTTTTTT; CDR3 protein: CASKREGQAGELFF
V gene: TRBV18; D gene: NA; J gene: TRBJ2-3; clone size: many; CDR3 DNA: TGTGCCAGCTCACCAGTAGCTAGCACAGATACGCAGTATTTT; CDR3 protein: CASSPVASTDTQYF
V gene: TRBV18; D gene: NA; J gene: TRBJ1-1; clone size: NA; CDR3 DNA: TGTGCCAGCTCACCAGGGTGGGGGGGAACTGAAGCTTTCTTT; CDR3 protein: CASSPGWGGTEAFF
V gene: TRBV19; D gene: NA; J gene: TRBJ1-4; clone size: NA; CDR3 DNA: TGTGCCAGTAGTCGGCGGACAGTGCGGAATGAAAAACTGTTTTTT; CDR3 protein: CASSRRTVRNEKLFF
V gene: TRBV28; D gene: TRBD2; J gene: TRBJ2-7; clone size: many; CDR3 DNA: TGTGCCAGCATCACTAGCGGCTCCTACGAGCAGTACTTC; CDR3 protein: CASITSGSYEQYF
V gene: TRBV27; D gene: TRBD1; J gene: TRBJ1-6; clone size: many; CDR3 DNA: TGTGCCAGCAGTTTCTTGCGACAGGGGGCGCGGAATTCACCCCTCCACTTT; CDR3 protein: CASSFLRQGARNSPLHF
V gene: TRBV28; D gene: NA; J gene: TRBJ2-5; clone size: many; CDR3 DNA: TGTGCCAGCAGTTCACAAACAGGTATCCGGGGGGAGACCCAGTACTTC; CDR3 protein: CASSSQTGIRGETQYF
V gene: TRBV29-1; D gene: NA; J gene: TRBJ1-5; clone size: many; CDR3 DNA: TGCAGCGTTGCAGGGAAGCCCCAGCATTTT; CDR3 protein: CSVAGKPQHF
V gene: TRBV28; D gene: TRBD1; J gene: TRBJ1-5; clone size: many; CDR3 DNA: TGTGCCAGCAGTTTTGGAGACAGGGTCAATCAGCCCCAGCATTTT; CDR3 protein: CASSFGDRVNQPQHF